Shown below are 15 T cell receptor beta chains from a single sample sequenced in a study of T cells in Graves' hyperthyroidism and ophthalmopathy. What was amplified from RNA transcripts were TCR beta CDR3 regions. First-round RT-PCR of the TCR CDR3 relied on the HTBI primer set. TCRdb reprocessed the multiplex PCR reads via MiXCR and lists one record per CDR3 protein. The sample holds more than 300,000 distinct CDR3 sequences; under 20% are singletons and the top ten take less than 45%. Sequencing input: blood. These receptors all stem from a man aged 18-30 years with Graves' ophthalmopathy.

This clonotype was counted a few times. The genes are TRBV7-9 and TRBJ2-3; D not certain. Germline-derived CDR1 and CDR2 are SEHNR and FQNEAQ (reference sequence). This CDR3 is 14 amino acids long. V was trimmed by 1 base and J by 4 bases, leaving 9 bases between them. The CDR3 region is CASSLVGSPDTQYF. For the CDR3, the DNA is TGTGCCAGCAGCTTAGTGGGGTCCCCAGATACGCAGTATTTT.

CDR3 in DNA: TGTGCCAGCAGCTCCGATGCAGCGGGGGACGATACGCAGTATTTT. Encoded protein: CASSSDAAGDDTQYF. This chain connects TRBV5-8 to TRBJ2-3; the match to TRBD2 covers 8 bases. With 3 bases clipped from V and 6 bases from J, the junction kept 9 bases outside the gene matches. The CDR3 has 15 residues. Germline loops: CDR1 SGHTS, CDR2 YDEGEE.

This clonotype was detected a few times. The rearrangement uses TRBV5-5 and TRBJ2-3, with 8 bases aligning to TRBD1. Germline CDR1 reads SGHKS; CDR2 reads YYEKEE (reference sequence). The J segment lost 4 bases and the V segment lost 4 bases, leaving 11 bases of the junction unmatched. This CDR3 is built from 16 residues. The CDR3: CASSKDRGSAADTQYF. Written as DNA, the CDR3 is TGTGCCAGCAGCAAAGACAGGGGCTCAGCAGCAGATACGCAGTATTTT.

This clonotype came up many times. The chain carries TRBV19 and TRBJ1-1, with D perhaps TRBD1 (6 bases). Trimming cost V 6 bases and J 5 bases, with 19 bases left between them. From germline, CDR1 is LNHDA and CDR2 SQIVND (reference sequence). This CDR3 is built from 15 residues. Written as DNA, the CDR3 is TGTGCCAGTAGATCAATCGACAGGTTCAAGACTGAAGCTTTCTTT. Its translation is CASRSIDRFKTEAFF.

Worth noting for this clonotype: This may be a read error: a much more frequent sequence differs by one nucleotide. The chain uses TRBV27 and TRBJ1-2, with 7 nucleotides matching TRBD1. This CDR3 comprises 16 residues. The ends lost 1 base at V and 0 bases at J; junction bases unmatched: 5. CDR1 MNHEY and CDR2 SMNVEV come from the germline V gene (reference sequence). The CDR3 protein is CASSLYGTEANYGYTF. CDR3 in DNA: TGTGCCAGCAGTTTATACGGGACAGAGGCTAACTATGGCTACACCTTC.

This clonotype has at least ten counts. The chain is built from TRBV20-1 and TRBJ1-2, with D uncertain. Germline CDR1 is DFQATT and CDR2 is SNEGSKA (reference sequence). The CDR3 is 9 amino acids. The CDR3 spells CRGGKGYTF. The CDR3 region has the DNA TGCAGGGGTGGAAAGGGCTACACCTTC.

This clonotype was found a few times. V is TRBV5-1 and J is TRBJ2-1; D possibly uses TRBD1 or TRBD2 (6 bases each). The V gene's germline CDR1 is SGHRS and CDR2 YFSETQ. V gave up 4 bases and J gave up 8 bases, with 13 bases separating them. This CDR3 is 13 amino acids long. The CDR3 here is CASSPKEGDEQFF. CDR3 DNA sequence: TGCGCCAGCAGCCCGAAGGAGGGGGATGAGCAGTTCTTC. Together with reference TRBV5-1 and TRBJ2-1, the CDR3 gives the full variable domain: KAGVTQTPRYLIKTRGQQVTLSCSPISGHRSVSWYQQTPGQGLQFLFEYFSETQRNKGNFPGRFSGRQFSNSRSEMNVSTLELGDSALYLCASSPKEGDEQFFGPGTRLTVL.

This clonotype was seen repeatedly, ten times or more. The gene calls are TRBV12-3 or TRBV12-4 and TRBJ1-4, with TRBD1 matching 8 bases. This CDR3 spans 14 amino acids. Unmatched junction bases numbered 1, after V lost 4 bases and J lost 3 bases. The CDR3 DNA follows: TGTGCCAGCAGTTCGGGACAGGCTAATGAAAAACTGTTTTTT. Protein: CASSSGQANEKLFF.

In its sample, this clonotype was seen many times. This chain's CDR3 is CASSFWTGDYGYTF. The CDR3 DNA is TGTGCCAGCAGTTTTTGGACAGGGGACTATGGCTACACCTTC. The rearrangement links TRBV12-3 or TRBV12-4 to TRBJ1-2; 9 nucleotides match TRBD1. Trimming took 3 bases from V and 3 from J; bases not matched to a gene: 2. This CDR3 has 14 amino acids.

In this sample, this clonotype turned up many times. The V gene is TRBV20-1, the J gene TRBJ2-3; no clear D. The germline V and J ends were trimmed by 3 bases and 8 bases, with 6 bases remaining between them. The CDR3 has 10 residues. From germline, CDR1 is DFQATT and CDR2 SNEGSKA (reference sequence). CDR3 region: CSASPSTQYF. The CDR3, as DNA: TGCAGTGCTAGCCCCTCTACGCAGTATTTT.

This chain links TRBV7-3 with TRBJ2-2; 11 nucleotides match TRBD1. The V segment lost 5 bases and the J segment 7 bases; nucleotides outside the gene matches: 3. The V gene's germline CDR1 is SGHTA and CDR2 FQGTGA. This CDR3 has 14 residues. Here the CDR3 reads CASSRTGGLGELFF. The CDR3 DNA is TGTGCCAGCAGCAGGACAGGGGGCCTCGGGGAGCTGTTTTTT.

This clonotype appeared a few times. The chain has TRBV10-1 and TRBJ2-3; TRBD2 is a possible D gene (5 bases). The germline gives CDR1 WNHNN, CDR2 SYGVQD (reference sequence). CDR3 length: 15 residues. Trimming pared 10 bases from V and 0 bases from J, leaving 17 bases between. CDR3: CATSSGAGSTDTQYF. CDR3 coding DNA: TGCGCCACCAGCAGCGGTGCCGGGAGCACAGATACGCAGTATTTT.

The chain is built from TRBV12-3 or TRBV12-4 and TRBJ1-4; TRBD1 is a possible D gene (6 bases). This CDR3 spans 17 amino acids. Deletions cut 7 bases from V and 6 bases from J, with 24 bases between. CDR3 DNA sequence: TGTGCCAGCAATCCATCCGGGGGGCGCGGCGACTATGAAAAACTGTTTTTT. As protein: CASNPSGGRGDYEKLFF.

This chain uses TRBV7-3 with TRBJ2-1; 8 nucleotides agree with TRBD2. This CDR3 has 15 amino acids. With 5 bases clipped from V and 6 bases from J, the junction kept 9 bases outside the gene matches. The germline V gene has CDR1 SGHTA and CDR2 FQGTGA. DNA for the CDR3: TGTGCCAGCAGCGAAACCGGGACTAGTTTCAATGAGCAGTTCTTC. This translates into CASSETGTSFNEQFF.

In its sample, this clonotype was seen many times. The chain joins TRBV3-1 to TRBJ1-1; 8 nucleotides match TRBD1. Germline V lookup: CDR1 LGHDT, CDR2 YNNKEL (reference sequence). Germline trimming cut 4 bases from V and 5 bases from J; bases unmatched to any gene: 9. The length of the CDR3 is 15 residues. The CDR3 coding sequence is TGTGCCAGCAGCCTCCGCACCAGGGGGCGAACTGAAGCTTTCTTT. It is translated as CASSLRTRGRTEAFF.